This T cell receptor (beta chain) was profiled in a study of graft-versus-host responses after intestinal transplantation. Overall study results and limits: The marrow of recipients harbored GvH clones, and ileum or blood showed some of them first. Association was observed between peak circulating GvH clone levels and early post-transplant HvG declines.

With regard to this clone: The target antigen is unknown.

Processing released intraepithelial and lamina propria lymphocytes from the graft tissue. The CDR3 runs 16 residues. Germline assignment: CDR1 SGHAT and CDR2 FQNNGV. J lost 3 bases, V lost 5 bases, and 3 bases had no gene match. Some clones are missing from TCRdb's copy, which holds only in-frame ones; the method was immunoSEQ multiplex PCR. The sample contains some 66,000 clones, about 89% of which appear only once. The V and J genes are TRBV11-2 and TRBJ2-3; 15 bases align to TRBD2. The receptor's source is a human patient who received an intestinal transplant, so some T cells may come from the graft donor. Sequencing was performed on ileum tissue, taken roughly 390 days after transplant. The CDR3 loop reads CASSNGTSGRTDTQYF. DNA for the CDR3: TGTGCCAGCAGCAACGGGACTAGCGGGAGGACAGATACGCAGTATTTT.